The 30 T cell receptor beta chains below come from one sample, sequenced in a study of tumor-infiltrating lymphocytes in primary liver carcinoma. Taking about 18-30 mg of unsorted bulk tissue, the authors co-extracted RNA and DNA. From 500 to 600 ng of total RNA, TCR beta-specific cDNA was reverse-transcribed using a constant-region primer. TCR beta libraries came from three nested multiplex PCR rounds using slightly modified ARM-PCR. Forward primers for TRBV1-TRBV30 and a C-beta reverse primer served the first two PCR rounds, at approximately 10 cycles each. A single record per CDR3 protein comes from TCRdb applying MiXCR to the multiplex PCR reads. The sample has about 84,000 distinct CDR3 sequences, around 70% seen once. The sequencing sample was made of liver tumor tissue from sampling region 1. Subset indicated: tumor region T1, superior pole. The receptors come from a man aged 40-49 years with primary liver carcinoma and hepatitis B virus infection.

This clonotype was recorded at least ten times. CDR3 DNA sequence: TGCGCCAGCAGGAAAACCTACAATGAGCAGTTCTTC. Protein product: CASRKTYNEQFF. The genes are TRBV5-1 and TRBJ2-1; D is unresolved. V was cut by 5 bases and J by 2 bases, with 5 bases left in between. The CDR3 loop spans 12 amino acids. Germline V gene data show CDR1 as SGHRS and CDR2 as YFSETQ.

With respect to this clonotype: Relative to the germline gene, one junction end is altered; a read error may explain this. The V gene is TRBV29-1, the J gene TRBJ2-5; tentative D call: TRBD2 (6 bases). Germline V gene lookup returns CDR1 SQVTM and CDR2 ANQGSEA. The CDR3 extends over 11 amino acids. In DNA, the CDR3 is TGCAGCGATGGGGGGAGAGAGACCCAATACTTC. It encodes CSDGGRETQYF.

V gene TRBV11-3 combines with J gene TRBJ1-1, with D uncertain. Trimming cost V 10 bases and J 0 bases, with 15 bases left between them. Germline V gene lookup returns CDR1 SGHNT and CDR2 YENEEA. The CDR3 loop spans 14 amino acids. CDR3 amino acids: CANSYTLMNTEAFF. The CDR3 bases are TGTGCCAACAGTTACACACTCATGAACACTGAAGCTTTCTTT.

A note on this clonotype: A junction end diverges from the germline sequence, so it may reflect a read error. V and J are TRBV11-2 and TRBJ2-2, with D possibly being TRBD1 (6 bases). The CDR3 is 15 amino acids. Germline CDR1 and CDR2: SGHAT and FQNNGV. CDR3 sequence reads: CASSLIQGYTWELFF. Here the CDR3 DNA reads TGTGCCAGCAGCCTAATTCAGGGGTACACCTGGGAGCTATTTTTT.

With regard to this clonotype: Here the CDR3 omits its conserved ending phenylalanine or tryptophan, so a read error is the likely source. This chain links TRBV5-5 with TRBJ2-2; 7 nucleotides align to TRBD2. This CDR3 comprises 17 residues. Germline assignment: CDR1 SGHKS and CDR2 YYEKEE (reference sequence). V lost 0 bases and J lost 7; bases outside the gene matches: 12. The CDR3: CASSLAPCGSGNGELFS. CDR3 DNA: TGTGCCAGCAGCTTGGCCCCTTGCGGGAGTGGGAACGGGGAGCTGTTTTCC.

The rearrangement uses TRBV24-1 and TRBJ2-5; possible D gene TRBD2, 5 bases. This CDR3 contains 14 residues. CDR1 is KGHDR, CDR2 SFDVKD, per germline. The V and J ends lost 7 bases and 3 bases respectively, with 14 bases between them. CDR3 in DNA: TGTGCCACCAGCGATCCCGGACTGGAAGAGACCCAGTACTTC. Translation gives CATSDPGLEETQYF.

On this clonotype itself: Its ends do not fully match the called genes, so a read error is possible. J is TRBJ2-2 and V is TRBV4-2; 11 bases agree with TRBD2. Germline V lookup: CDR1 LGHNA, CDR2 YNFKEQ. The CDR3 spans 16 residues. CDR3 region: CVSSQVLAGDTGELFF. The CDR3 DNA reads as TGTGTCAGCAGTCAAGTACTAGCGGGAGACACCGGGGAGCTGTTTTTT.

This clonotype was seen just once. A read error is possible here, since a much larger clone lies one base away. The chain uses TRBV28 and TRBJ2-4; D gene ambiguous. This CDR3 comprises 13 residues. In germline, CDR1 is MDHEN, CDR2 SYDVKM. The CDR3 DNA reads as TGTGTGACGTTCACAACCAACAAAAACATTCAGTACTTC. It specifies CVTFTTNKNIQYF.

The chain links TRBV20-1 to TRBJ1-2; D gene unclear. The germline V and J ends were trimmed by 1 base and 4 bases, with 4 bases remaining between them. Per the germline V gene, CDR1 is DFQATT and CDR2 is SNEGSKA (reference sequence). This CDR3 spans 11 amino acids. The CDR3 is CSARGTYGYTF. For the CDR3, the DNA is TGCAGTGCTAGAGGGACCTATGGCTACACCTTC.

For this clonotype: The junction does not match germline at one end; this may be a read error. V gene TRBV14 combines with J gene TRBJ2-1; weak D call: TRBD2 (6 bases). The CDR3 spans 13 residues. Germline V gives CDR1 SGHDN, CDR2 FVKESK. CDR3: CASSPGTRSEQFF. CDR3 bases: TGTGCTAGCAGTCCCGGGACTCGGAGTGAGCAGTTCTTC.

Regarding this clonotype: An end of the junction does not agree with germline; a read error may underlie this. The V and J genes are TRBV11-2 and TRBJ2-7; no clear D gene. CDR1 SGHAT and CDR2 FQNNGV come from the germline V gene. The length of the CDR3 is 13 residues. The CDR3 bases are TGTGTCAGCAGCTTAGAAAGGCGCGCCAAGCAGTGCTTC. Encoded protein: CVSSLERRAKQCF.

This chain joins TRBV4-1 and TRBJ2-2, with D tentatively TRBD1 or TRBD2 (5 bases each). The CDR3 is made up of 16 amino acids. The ends were cut back, 1 base at V and 9 bases at J, with 18 bases in the middle. CDR1 and CDR2 (germline): MGHRA, YSYEKL. Here the CDR3 reads CASSQVAAGTAWELFF. In nucleotides, the CDR3 is TGCGCCAGCAGCCAAGTCGCGGCAGGGACCGCCTGGGAGCTGTTTTTT.

This clonotype was found a few times. A read error is possible here, since a much larger clone lies one base away. The chain couples TRBV28 to TRBJ2-7; 7 bases are shared with TRBD2. The CDR3 extends over 15 amino acids. CDR1 and CDR2 (germline): MDHEN, SYDVKM. The CDR3 loop is CANSLSGGSSYEQYF. CDR3 nucleotide sequence: TGTGCCAACAGTTTATCCGGGGGGAGCTCCTACGAGCAGTACTTC. Complete variable domain (other parts from reference TRBV28 and TRBJ2-7): DVKVTQSSRYLVKRTGEKVFLECVQDMDHENMFWYRQDPGLGLRLIYFSYDVKMKEKGDIPEGYSVSREKKERFSLILESASTNQTSMYLCANSLSGGSSYEQYFGPGTRLTVT.

Note on this clonotype: No conserved phenylalanine or tryptophan is present at the end of the CDR3, so a read error is the likely explanation. V is TRBV11-2 and J is TRBJ1-5; D might be TRBD1 (6 bases). V lost 5 bases to trimming and J lost 6 bases, with 11 bases between them. The V gene's germline CDR1 is SGHAT and CDR2 FQNNGV. There are 13 residues in the CDR3. CDR3 loop: CASSTGYAQPQHY. DNA for the CDR3: TGTGCCAGCAGCACAGGGTACGCTCAGCCCCAGCATTAT.

With respect to this clonotype: At one end, the junction sequence differs from germline, possibly due to a read error. The V and J genes are TRBV11-1 and TRBJ2-1; 7 bases agree with TRBD2. Germline lookup yields CDR1 SGHAT and CDR2 FQDESV (reference sequence). This CDR3 spans 13 amino acids. This chain's CDR3 is CANSSREGNEQFF. Written as DNA, the CDR3 is TGTGCCAACAGCTCCAGGGAGGGCAATGAGCAGTTCTTC.

This clonotype was observed many times. The chain joins TRBV7-9 to TRBJ2-3; D possibly corresponds to TRBD2 (7 bases). The CDR3 covers 16 residues. V was clipped by 6 bases and J by 2 bases, with 18 bases between them. Germline lookup yields CDR1 SEHNR and CDR2 FQNEAQ (reference sequence). CDR3: CASSPQGRGNTDTQYF. The CDR3 DNA reads as TGTGCCAGCAGTCCGCAGGGGAGGGGTAACACAGATACGCAGTATTTT.

Regarding this clonotype: One end of the junction does not line up with germline, which may come from a read error. The CDR3 loop is CAGSLEVGDRQYF. The CDR3 bases are TGTGCCGGCAGCTTAGAAGTAGGAGATAGGCAGTATTTT. The V call is TRBV11-2, the J call TRBJ2-3; D is unclear. CDR1 is SGHAT, CDR2 FQNNGV, per germline. The CDR3 length is 13 residues.

This clonotype turned up a few times. The chain uses TRBV12-3 or TRBV12-4 and TRBJ2-1, with 7 nucleotides matching TRBD2. Unmatched junction bases numbered 10, after V lost 8 bases and J lost 15 bases. There are 11 residues in the CDR3. The CDR3 bases are TGTGCCAGCGGAAAGAGCGGGACTATGTTCTTC. Its translation is CASGKSGTMFF.

This rearrangement joins TRBV2 to TRBJ2-2; the D is unclear. The CDR3 extends over 14 amino acids. Germline CDR1 and CDR2: SNHLY and FYNNEI. The V and J ends lost 7 bases and 6 bases respectively, with 15 bases between them. The DNA of the CDR3 is TGTGCCAGCACACGGGCCACCGCGCCCGGGGAGCTGTTTTTT. Amino acids: CASTRATAPGELFF. Full variable domain (rest looked up from reference TRBV2 and TRBJ2-2): EPEVTQTPSHQVTQMGQEVILRCVPISNHLYFYWYRQILGQKVEFLVSFYNNEISEKSEIFDDQFSVERPDGSNFTLKIRSTKLEDSAMYFCASTRATAPGELFFGEGSRLTVL.

A note on this clonotype: This CDR3 is missing its conserved last phenylalanine or tryptophan, likely due to a read error. The chain carries TRBV11-2 and TRBJ1-2; TRBD1 agrees at 7 bases. V shed 1 base, J shed 10 bases, and the junction held 6 bases outside the gene matches. CDR3 length: 13 residues. CDR1 and CDR2 from the germline V gene are SGHAT and FQNNGV. CDR3 amino acids: CASSLGQGGDYTL. Written as DNA, the CDR3 is TGTGCCAGCAGCTTAGGACAGGGAGGTGACTACACCCTC.

The count of this clonotype is one. Since no conserved phenylalanine or tryptophan closes the CDR3, a read error is the likely cause. The chain is built from TRBV11-2 and TRBJ2-7; unclear D gene. This CDR3 spans 15 amino acids. Germline V gives CDR1 SGHAT, CDR2 FQNNGV. The CDR3 loop reads CANSLDEIEIYEQYI. For the CDR3, the DNA is TGTGCCAACAGCTTAGATGAGATCGAAATCTACGAGCAGTACATC.

The V gene is TRBV6-1, the J gene TRBJ2-3; no definite D call. The CDR3 covers 13 residues. Germline V gives CDR1 MNHNS, CDR2 SASEGT. V was pared by 10 bases and J by 7 bases, with 18 bases between. CDR3 in amino acids: CATSEDIGNTQYF. The DNA for the CDR3 is TGTGCCACTAGTGAAGACATTGGAAATACGCAGTATTTT.

As to this clonotype: A read error is possible here, since a much larger clone lies one base away. The chain links TRBV2 to TRBJ2-1; TRBD1 agrees at 8 bases. The V gene end was trimmed by 0 bases and the J gene end by 8 bases; junction bases not matched to a gene: 6. The CDR3 spans 15 residues. CDR1 is SNHLY, CDR2 FYNNEI, per germline. CDR3 nucleotides: TGTGCCAGCAGTGAAGCTGGACAGGGATGGGATGAGCAGTTCTTC. Encoded protein: CASSEAGQGWDEQFF.

The chain employs TRBV28 and TRBJ1-5; D might be TRBD1 (5 bases). The CDR3 consists of 16 residues. Between the trimmed V and J ends, which lost 3 bases and 4 bases, there was a span of 16 bases. The germline gives CDR1 MDHEN, CDR2 SYDVKM. CDR3 DNA: TGTGCCAGCAGTTTTCACGGGACGTGGCGAAATCAGCCCCAGCATTTT. Translated: CASSFHGTWRNQPQHF.

As to this clonotype: An end of the junction differs from the germline gene, which may be a read error. Written as DNA, the CDR3 is TGTGCCATCAGTGAGTCACCGGGACAGAGTAATGAAGAACTGTTTTTT. Residues: CAISESPGQSNEELFF. This chain joins TRBV10-3 and TRBJ1-4; TRBD1 aligns across 7 bases. CDR1 is ENHRY and CDR2 is SYGVKD in the germline V gene. The CDR3 loop spans 16 amino acids.

About this clonotype: One junction end does not reproduce the germline sequence, and a read error may be involved. CDR3 sequence (DNA): TGTACCAGCAGCTTAAGTGCGCCAGCGTCGCAGTACTTC. Translated, it gives CTSSLSAPASQYF. This rearrangement joins TRBV11-2 to TRBJ2-7; no clear D gene. Per germline, CDR1 SGHAT and CDR2 FQNNGV. This CDR3 spans 13 amino acids.

Concerning this clonotype itself: A read error is possible here, since a much larger clone lies one base away. The genes are TRBV12-3 or TRBV12-4 and TRBJ2-3, with D unresolved. This CDR3 contains 13 residues. The CDR3 region has the DNA TGTGCCAGCAGTCCTGACGGCACAGATATGCAGTATTTT. Its translation is CASSPDGTDMQYF.

The CDR3 sequence: CASSQRYSANKIGANVLTF. The DNA of the CDR3 is TGCGCCAGCAGCCAAAGGTATTCAGCGAACAAGATCGGGGCCAACGTCCTGACTTTC. The J gene is TRBJ2-6, the V gene TRBV4-1; D is uncertain. The CDR3 covers 19 residues. V dropped 2 bases and J dropped 4 bases, with 21 bases sitting between them. Germline values: CDR1 MGHRA, CDR2 YSYEKL.

This clonotype occurred once. One end of the junction does not line up with germline, which may come from a read error. This chain links TRBV11-1 with TRBJ2-3; TRBD2 matches 9 bases. CDR1 is SGHAT, CDR2 FQDESV, per germline (reference sequence). The CDR3 is 16 amino acids. CDR3 loop: CASSLGTSTETDTQYF. CDR3 sequence (DNA): TGTGCTAGCAGCCTCGGGACTAGCACAGAAACGGATACGCAGTATTTT.

The chain is built from TRBV6-2 or TRBV6-3 and TRBJ2-3, with a tentative D call TRBD2 (5 bases). The germline CDR1 and CDR2 sequences are MNHEY and SVGEGT. The CDR3 covers 15 residues. Trimming shortened V by 6 bases and J by 0 bases, and 13 bases separated the two germline ends. CDR3 bases: TGTGCCAGCAGGAAACGGGAACCTAGCACAGATACGCAGTATTTT. Translation gives CASRKREPSTDTQYF.